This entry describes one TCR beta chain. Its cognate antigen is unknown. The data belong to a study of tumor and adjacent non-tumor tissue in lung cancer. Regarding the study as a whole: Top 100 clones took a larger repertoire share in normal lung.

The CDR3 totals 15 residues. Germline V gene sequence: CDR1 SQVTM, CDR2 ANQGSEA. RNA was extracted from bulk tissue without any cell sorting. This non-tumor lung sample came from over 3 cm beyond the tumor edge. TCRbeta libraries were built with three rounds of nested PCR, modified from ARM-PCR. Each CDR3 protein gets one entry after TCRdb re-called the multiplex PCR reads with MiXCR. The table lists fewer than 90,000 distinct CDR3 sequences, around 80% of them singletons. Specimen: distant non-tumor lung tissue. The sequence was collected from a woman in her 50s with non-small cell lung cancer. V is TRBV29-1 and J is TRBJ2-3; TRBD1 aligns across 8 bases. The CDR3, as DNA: TGCAGTGTCGAAGAAAGGAACAGGGGGTCGGATACGCAGTATTTT. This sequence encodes CSVEERNRGSDTQYF.